This TCR beta chain was observed in a study of T cell responses to AZD1222 COVID-19 vaccine. As to this clone: Its antigen is as yet unknown.

Study-wide results and caveats: Along spike, vaccine-associated CD4 TCRs were found throughout, with dominance at 160-218 and 743-854. Mostly white British, mostly female donors; authors suggested clonal diversity may be underestimated.

The germline gives CDR1 SNHLY, CDR2 FYNNEI. The CDR3 has 15 residues. V dropped 7 bases and J dropped 10; count of bases not matched to a gene: 15. TCRdb's table, derived via immunoSEQ multiplex PCR, lists solely in-frame clones and lacks some. The sample yields approximately 110,000 clones, 85% to 90% seen once. This chain connects TRBV2 to TRBJ1-4, with 7 bases aligning to TRBD1. The TCR sequence derives from an adult in good health. Sequenced material: peripheral blood, taken on day 0 of AZD1222 vaccination. Here the CDR3 DNA reads TGTGCCAGCATCGACCACCGGGACAGCTGGCCAAAACTGTTTTTT. It translates to CASIDHRDSWPKLFF.